This T cell receptor (beta chain) was sequenced in a study of cytomegalovirus exposure and HLA in healthy donors. Germline CDR1 and CDR2: MNHEY and SVGAGI. Deletions cut 2 bases from V and 4 bases from J, with 9 bases between. The CDR3 contains 13 residues. Both 60 Vbeta primers and 13 Jbeta primers went into the PCR. Profiled with immunoSEQ multiplex PCR; TCRdb holds only in-frame clones, not every one. The record lists approximately 110,000 clones, of which the ten most abundant hold 2% to 2.5%. The sequence derives from a middle-aged man in good health and CMV-seronegative. The gene calls are TRBV6-5 and TRBJ2-7; D ambiguous. The sample was PBMCs. This CDR3 is CASSYMGSYEQYF. CDR3 nucleotide sequence: TGTGCCAGCAGTTACATGGGCAGTTACGAGCAGTACTTC.